The sequence of this T cell receptor (beta chain) was determined in a study of cytomegalovirus exposure and HLA in healthy donors. Findings and limits, study-wide: Likely technical artifact: a cluster of highly shared sequence variants. Being productive about 90% or about 30% of the time was typical of most TCR beta V segments in an earlier analysis. From TCR beta sequences, most subjects' HLA-A and HLA-B alleles were reportedly predicted accurately. Later analysis identified 17,000 or so TCR beta sequences associated with HLA alleles, using a false discovery rate threshold of 0.05.

The study ran its PCR with 60 Vbeta and 13 Jbeta primers. TCRdb's table, derived via immunoSEQ multiplex PCR, lists solely in-frame clones and lacks some. The table shows 100,000 to 150,000 clones, with about four fifths occurring only once. Looked up from germline, CDR1 is LNHDA and CDR2 is SQIVND (reference sequence). This CDR3 comprises 13 residues. V was clipped by 4 bases and J by 1 base, with 7 bases between them. A word on this clone: The antigen remains undetermined.

Source material: PBMCs. This TCR came from a woman aged 45-65 years in good health and CMV-seropositive. The chain employs TRBV19 and TRBJ1-1; D ambiguous. The CDR3 DNA sequence: TGTGCCAGTAGTAACCACAGGAACACTGAAGCTTTCTTT. Protein sequence: CASSNHRNTEAFF.